This entry lists 9 T cell receptor beta chains sequenced from one sample in a study of blood T cell repertoires in COVID-19. The table came from immunoSEQ multiplex PCR; TCRdb's copy has only in-frame clones and leaves some out. The sample gives around 80,000 clones, less than 90% of which show up once; 9.5% to 15% is in the top ten. Sample: peripheral blood. These receptors originate from a man aged 45-65 years with COVID-19, enrolled during active disease.

This clone was seen only a few times. This chain uses TRBV28 with TRBJ2-5; 9 bases are a match to TRBD2. The germline gives CDR1 MDHEN, CDR2 SYDVKM. The CDR3 extends over 16 amino acids. The V gene end was trimmed by 6 bases and the J gene end by 3 bases; junction bases not matched to a gene: 11. The CDR3 region has the DNA TGTGCCAGCAGCCTAGGAGCGGGAGGCCTAAAAGAGACCCAGTACTTC. It translates to CASSLGAGGLKETQYF.

This chain uses TRBV28 with TRBJ1-5; D is uncertain. Per the germline V gene, CDR1 is MDHEN and CDR2 is SYDVKM. This CDR3 has 14 amino acids. Deletions cut 3 bases from V and 9 bases from J, with 15 bases between. The CDR3 protein is CASSLLAGSRPQHF. The CDR3 coding sequence is TGTGCCAGCAGTTTGCTTGCAGGTTCGAGGCCCCAGCATTTT.

This chain joins TRBV6-5 and TRBJ2-7; 7 nucleotides match TRBD2. Trimming at V came to 4 bases and at J to 0 bases, leaving 6 bases not matched to a gene. The germline V gene has CDR1 MNHEY and CDR2 SVGAGI. CDR3 length equals 15 residues. CDR3 sequence: CASSSLAASSYEQYF. As DNA, the CDR3 is TGTGCCAGCAGTTCTCTAGCGGCTAGCTCCTACGAGCAGTACTTC.

The V and J genes are TRBV28 and TRBJ2-3; tentatively, D is TRBD2 (6 bases). Germline CDR1 and CDR2: MDHEN and SYDVKM. The CDR3 is 14 amino acids. V lost 4 bases, J lost 0 bases, and 8 bases lay in between. CDR3 sequence (DNA): TGTGCCAGCAGTTCCGCGGGGAGCACAGATACGCAGTATTTT. Its protein product is CASSSAGSTDTQYF.

V gene TRBV2 combines with J gene TRBJ2-7, with D possibly TRBD2 on 5 matching bases. Trimming stripped 8 bases from V and 0 bases from J, with 14 bases between. CDR3 length equals 14 residues. Germline loops: CDR1 SNHLY, CDR2 FYNNEI. In DNA form, the CDR3 reads TGTGCCAGCCGGACTCTCAGGAGCTCCTACGAGCAGTACTTC. Protein sequence: CASRTLRSSYEQYF.

V gene TRBV24-1 combines with J gene TRBJ2-3; possibly TRBD2 for D (5 bases). Trimming left V 1 base short and J 1 base short, with 11 bases between. This CDR3 is 16 amino acids long. Germline-derived CDR1 and CDR2 are KGHDR and SFDVKD. The CDR3 region has the DNA TGTGCCACCAGTGATTTTTTTGGTAGCGGCACAGATACGCAGTATTTT. Translated: CATSDFFGSGTDTQYF.

This clone was observed a few times. The chain recombines TRBV9 with TRBJ2-7, with D possibly being TRBD2 (7 bases). Germline assignment: CDR1 SGDLS and CDR2 YYNGEE. This CDR3 comprises 18 residues. Trimming took off 0 bases at V and 2 bases at J, with 21 bases between the two ends. The CDR3: CASSVGGLAGVTTYEQYF. The DNA for the CDR3 is TGTGCCAGCAGCGTAGGGGGGCTGGCGGGAGTAACAACCTACGAGCAGTACTTC.

The chain joins TRBV18 to TRBJ2-4; TRBD1 matches 9 bases. With V trimmed by 5 bases and J by 6 bases, 2 bases remained unmatched. Germline CDR1 and CDR2: KGHSH and LQKENI. CDR3 length: 13 residues. The CDR3 DNA follows: TGTGCCAGCTCATCGGGACAGGGAAACATTCAGTACTTC. It yields the protein CASSSGQGNIQYF.

The rearrangement uses TRBV11-2 and TRBJ2-7; weak D call: TRBD1 (5 bases). Trimming stripped 1 base from V and 2 bases from J, with 12 bases between. The CDR3 sequence is 15 residues long. Germline CDR1 is SGHAT and CDR2 is FQNNGV. CDR3 amino acids: CASSLVSQGTYEQYF. CDR3 in DNA: TGTGCCAGCAGCTTAGTGAGCCAGGGCACCTACGAGCAGTACTTC.